The entry below gives a single T cell receptor (beta chain) sequence along with its context. Its antigen is unidentified. The sample originates from a study of CD8+ T cells in alopecia areata. In the study overall: Treated patients were given 5 to 10 mg oral tofacitinib twice daily. Overall study results and limits: Scalp and blood samples kept many expanded lesional clones throughout tofacitinib. Shared TCR sequences were less clear between patients than in mice, possibly partly from HLA diversity.

Extracted RNA was reverse transcribed, and the resulting cDNA served as sequencing template. The table came from immunoSEQ multiplex PCR; TCRdb's copy has only in-frame clones and leaves some out. The data show some 220,000 clones, about three fifths seen once. This CDR3 has 11 amino acids. V lost 10 bases to trimming and J lost 7 bases, with 8 bases between them. CDR1 is MNHEY, CDR2 SVGAGI, per germline. Treatment: oral pan-JAK inhibitor, 5-10 mg twice daily. The sequenced sample was CD4+ T cells sorted from blood, obtained at week 4, from a patient treated with tofacitinib. The TCR originated in a human donor with alopecia areata. V gene TRBV6-5 combines with J gene TRBJ1-6, with D unresolved. CDR3 amino acids: CATGVNSPLHF. CDR3 in DNA: TGTGCCACCGGTGTAAATTCACCCCTCCACTTT.